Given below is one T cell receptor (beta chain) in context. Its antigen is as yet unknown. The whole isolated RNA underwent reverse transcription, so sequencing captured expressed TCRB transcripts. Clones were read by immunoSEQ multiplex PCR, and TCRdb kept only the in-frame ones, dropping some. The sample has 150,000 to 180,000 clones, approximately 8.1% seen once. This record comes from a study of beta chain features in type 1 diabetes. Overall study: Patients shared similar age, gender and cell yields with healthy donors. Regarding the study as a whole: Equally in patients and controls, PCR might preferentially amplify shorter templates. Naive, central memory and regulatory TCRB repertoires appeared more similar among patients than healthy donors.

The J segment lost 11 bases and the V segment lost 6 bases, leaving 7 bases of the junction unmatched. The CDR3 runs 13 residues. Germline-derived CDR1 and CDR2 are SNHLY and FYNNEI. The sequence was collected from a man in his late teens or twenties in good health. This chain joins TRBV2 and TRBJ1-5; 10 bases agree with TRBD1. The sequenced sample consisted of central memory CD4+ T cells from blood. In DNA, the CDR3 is TGTGCCAGCAGGACGACAGGGGGCATGGCCCAGCATTTT. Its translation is CASRTTGGMAQHF.